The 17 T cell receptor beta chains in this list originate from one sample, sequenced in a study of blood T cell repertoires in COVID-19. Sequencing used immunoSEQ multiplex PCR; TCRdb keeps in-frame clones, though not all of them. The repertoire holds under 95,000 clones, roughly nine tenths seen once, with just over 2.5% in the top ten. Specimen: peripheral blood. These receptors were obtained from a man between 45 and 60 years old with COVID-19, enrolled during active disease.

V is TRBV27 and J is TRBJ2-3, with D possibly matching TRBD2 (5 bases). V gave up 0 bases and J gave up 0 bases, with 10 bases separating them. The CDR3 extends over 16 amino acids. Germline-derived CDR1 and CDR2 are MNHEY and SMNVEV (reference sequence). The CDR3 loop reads CASSLSVGASTDTQYF. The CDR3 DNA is TGTGCCAGCAGTTTATCGGTGGGAGCTAGCACAGATACGCAGTATTTT.

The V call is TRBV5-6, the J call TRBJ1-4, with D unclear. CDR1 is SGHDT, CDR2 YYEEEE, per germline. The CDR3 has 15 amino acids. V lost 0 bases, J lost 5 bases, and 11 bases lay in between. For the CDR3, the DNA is TGTGCCAGCAGCTTGGTGGGGAGGGTAAATGAAAAACTGTTTTTT. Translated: CASSLVGRVNEKLFF.

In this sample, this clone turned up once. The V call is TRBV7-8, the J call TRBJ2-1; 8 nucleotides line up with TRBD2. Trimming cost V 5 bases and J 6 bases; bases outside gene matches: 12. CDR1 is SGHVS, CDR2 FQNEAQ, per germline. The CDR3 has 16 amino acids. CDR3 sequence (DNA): TGTGCCAGCAGCCCCCATGAGGTAGCGGGAACCAATGAGCAGTTCTTC. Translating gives CASSPHEVAGTNEQFF.

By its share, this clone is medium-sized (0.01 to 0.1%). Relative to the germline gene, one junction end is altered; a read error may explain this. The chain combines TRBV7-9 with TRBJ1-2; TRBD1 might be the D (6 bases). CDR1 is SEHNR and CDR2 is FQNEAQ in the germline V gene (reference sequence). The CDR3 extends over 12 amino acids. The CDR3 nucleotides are TGTGCCAGCAGCACGGACAGCTTCAGCGCCTTTTTC. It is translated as CASSTDSFSAFF.

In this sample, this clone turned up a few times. As DNA, the CDR3 is TGCAGCGCCGGGTCGGACTTCGGTGAGCAGTTCTTC. This translates into CSAGSDFGEQFF. The chain uses TRBV29-1 and TRBJ2-1; a weak D match, TRBD2 (5 bases). With 7 bases removed from V and 9 bases from J, the gap between germline ends came to 16 bases. The CDR3 spans 12 residues. CDR1 is SQVTM, CDR2 ANQGSEA, per germline.

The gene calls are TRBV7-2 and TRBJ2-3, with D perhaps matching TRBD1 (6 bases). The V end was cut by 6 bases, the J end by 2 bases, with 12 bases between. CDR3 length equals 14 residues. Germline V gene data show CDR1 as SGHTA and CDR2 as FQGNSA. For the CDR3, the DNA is TGTGCCAGCAGACCAGGACAGCACACAGATACGCAGTATTTT. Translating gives CASRPGQHTDTQYF.

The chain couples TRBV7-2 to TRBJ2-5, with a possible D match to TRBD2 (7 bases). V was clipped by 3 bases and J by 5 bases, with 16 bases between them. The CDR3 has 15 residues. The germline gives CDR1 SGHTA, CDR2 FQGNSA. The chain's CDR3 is CASSLGGPGVETQYF. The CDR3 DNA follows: TGTGCCAGCAGCTTGGGAGGGCCAGGGGTGGAGACCCAGTACTTC.

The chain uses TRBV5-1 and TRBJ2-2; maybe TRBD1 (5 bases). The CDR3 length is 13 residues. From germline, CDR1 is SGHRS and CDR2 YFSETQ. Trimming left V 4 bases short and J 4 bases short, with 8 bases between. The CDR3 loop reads CASSITGTGELFF. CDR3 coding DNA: TGCGCCAGCAGCATTACAGGCACCGGGGAGCTGTTTTTT.

As DNA, the CDR3 is TGTGCCAGTAACGATGTTCCGGGACAGACCAATCAGCCCCAGCATTTT. It codes for CASNDVPGQTNQPQHF. J is TRBJ1-5 and V is TRBV19, with TRBD1 identical over 7 bases. The CDR3 covers 16 residues. V lost 7 bases, J lost 3 bases, and 12 bases stayed unmatched. Germline V gives CDR1 LNHDA, CDR2 SQIVND (reference sequence).

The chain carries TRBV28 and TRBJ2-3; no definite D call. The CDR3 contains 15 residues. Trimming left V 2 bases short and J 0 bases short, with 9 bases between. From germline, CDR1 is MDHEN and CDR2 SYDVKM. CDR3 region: CASSLEDSSTDTQYF. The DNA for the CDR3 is TGTGCCAGCAGTTTAGAGGATTCTAGCACAGATACGCAGTATTTT.

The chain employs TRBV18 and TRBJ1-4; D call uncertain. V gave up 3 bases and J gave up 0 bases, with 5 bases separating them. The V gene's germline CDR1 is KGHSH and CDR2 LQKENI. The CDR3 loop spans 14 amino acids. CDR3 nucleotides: TGTGCCAGCTCACCGAGAGCAACTAATGAAAAACTGTTTTTT. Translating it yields CASSPRATNEKLFF.

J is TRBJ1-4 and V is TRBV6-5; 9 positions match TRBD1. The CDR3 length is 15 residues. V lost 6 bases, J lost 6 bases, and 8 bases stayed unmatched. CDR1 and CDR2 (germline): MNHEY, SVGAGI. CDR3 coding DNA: TGTGCCAGCAGGGGACCGGGACAGGGATATGAAAAACTGTTTTTT. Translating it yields CASRGPGQGYEKLFF.

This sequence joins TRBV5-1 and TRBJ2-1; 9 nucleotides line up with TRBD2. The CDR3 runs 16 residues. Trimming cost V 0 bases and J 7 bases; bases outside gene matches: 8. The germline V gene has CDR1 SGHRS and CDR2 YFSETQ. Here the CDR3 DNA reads TGCGCCAGCAGCTTGGTCTGGCGGGAGGGCCCGAATGAGCAGTTCTTC. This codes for CASSLVWREGPNEQFF. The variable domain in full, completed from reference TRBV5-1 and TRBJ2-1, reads KAGVTQTPRYLIKTRGQQVTLSCSPISGHRSVSWYQQTPGQGLQFLFEYFSETQRNKGNFPGRFSGRQFSNSRSEMNVSTLELGDSALYLCASSLVWREGPNEQFFGPGTRLTVL.

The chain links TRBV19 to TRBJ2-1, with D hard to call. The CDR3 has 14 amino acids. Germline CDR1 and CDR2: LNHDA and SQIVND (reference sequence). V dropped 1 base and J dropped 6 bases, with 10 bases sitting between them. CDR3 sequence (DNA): TGTGCCAGTAGTATAGGGGCTTTAAGCAATGAGCAGTTCTTC. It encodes CASSIGALSNEQFF.

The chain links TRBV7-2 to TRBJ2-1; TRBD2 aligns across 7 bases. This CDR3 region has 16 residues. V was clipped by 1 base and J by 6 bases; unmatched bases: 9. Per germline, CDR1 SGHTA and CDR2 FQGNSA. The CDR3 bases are TGTGCCAGCAGCTTAGGAGGGGCAAGCGGGATCAATGAGCAGTTCTTC. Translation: CASSLGGASGINEQFF.

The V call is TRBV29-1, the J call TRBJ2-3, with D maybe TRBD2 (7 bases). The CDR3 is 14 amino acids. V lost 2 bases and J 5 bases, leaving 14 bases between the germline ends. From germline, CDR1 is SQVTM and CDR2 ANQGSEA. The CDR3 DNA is TGCAGCGTTGAAAAGGGAGGGGGGGGAGATACGCAGTATTTT. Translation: CSVEKGGGGDTQYF.

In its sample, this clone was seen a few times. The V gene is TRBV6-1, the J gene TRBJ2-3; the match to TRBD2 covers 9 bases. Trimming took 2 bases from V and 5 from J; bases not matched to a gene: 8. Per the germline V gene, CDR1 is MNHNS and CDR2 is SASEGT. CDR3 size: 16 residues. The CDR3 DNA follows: TGTGCCAGCAGTGAATACGGCGGGAGGGCCAGAGATACGCAGTATTTT. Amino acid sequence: CASSEYGGRARDTQYF.